These T cell receptor beta chains were read from a single sample in a study of blood T cell repertoires in COVID-19. Clones were read by immunoSEQ multiplex PCR, and TCRdb kept only the in-frame ones, dropping some. This table has about 50,000 clones, more than 80% appearing once. Sequencing input: peripheral blood. The receptors derive from a man aged 60 to 69 with acute or convalescent COVID-19. Each CDR3 is given with its conserved first and last residue. The D gene is left open where the match is weak. Some rows mark clone size as missing; the rest say once, few, many or name a class of expanded clone.

V gene	clone size	J gene	D gene	CDR3 DNA	CDR3 protein
TRBV4-2	.	TRBJ2-5	TRBD1	TGTGCCAGCAGCGCTCAGGGGGATTGGAGGGAGACCCAGTACTTC	CASSAQGDWRETQYF
TRBV7-9	.	TRBJ1-2	.	TGTGCCAGCAGCGCCCGACAGGATGGCTACACCTTC	CASSARQDGYTF
TRBV28	.	TRBJ2-1	TRBD2	TGTGCCAGCAGTCCCGGGACTAAAAGCTCCTACAATGAGCAGTTCTTC	CASSPGTKSSYNEQFF
TRBV6-5	.	TRBJ2-7	TRBD1	TGTGCCAGCAGTCCCGGGACAGGGCTCTCCTACGAGCAGTACTTC	CASSPGTGLSYEQYF
TRBV6-1	.	TRBJ1-1	.	TGTGCCAGCAGTGAACCAACAGGGAACACTGAAGCTTTCTTT	CASSEPTGNTEAFF
TRBV19	.	TRBJ1-2	TRBD1	TGTGCCAGTAGCGGGACAGGGAACTATGGCTACACCTTC	CASSGTGNYGYTF
TRBV30	.	TRBJ2-7	TRBD1	TGTGCCTGGAGTCTCGGGACAGGGGGCGGATACGAGCAGTACTTC	CAWSLGTGGGYEQYF
TRBV19	.	TRBJ1-5	TRBD1	TGTGCCAGTAGGATTTCCGGGACAGGGGGTACTAGCAATCAGCCCCAGCATTTT	CASRISGTGGTSNQPQHF
TRBV5-4	.	TRBJ1-2	.	TGTGCCAGCAGCAGGTTGGGGGGTGCGTCCATGAACTATGGCTACACCTTC	CASSRLGGASMNYGYTF
TRBV5-6	.	TRBJ1-1	TRBD1	TGTGCCAGCAGCTTCGGGACAGGCACTGAAGCTTTCTTT	CASSFGTGTEAFF
TRBV5-1	.	TRBJ2-1	.	TGCGCCAGCAGCCCATACTCCCCCCGCCCAGGGCCTGAGCAGTTCTTC	CASSPYSPRPGPEQFF
TRBV6-1	.	TRBJ1-1	.	TGTGCCAGCAGTGAACCGGGACAGAACACTGAAGCTTTCTTT	CASSEPGQNTEAFF
TRBV5-1	.	TRBJ2-5	.	TGCGCCAGCAGCCCCGGGGAGGCGCAAGAGACCCAGTACTTC	CASSPGEAQETQYF
TRBV30	.	TRBJ1-4	TRBD1	TGTGCCTGGAGTACCAGGGGGGCTGAAAAACTGTTTTTT	CAWSTRGAEKLFF
TRBV12-3/TRBV12-4	.	TRBJ2-7	.	TGTGCCAGCAGTTTTGACTCCCACGAGCAGTACTTC	CASSFDSHEQYF
TRBV30	.	TRBJ2-3	TRBD1	TGTGCCTGGAGACAGGGGCTCTCAACAGATACGCAGTATTTT	CAWRQGLSTDTQYF
TRBV19	.	TRBJ1-5	TRBD1	TGTGCCAGTAGTATGGGTAAACAGGGGGCTATTCAGCCCCAGCATTTT	CASSMGKQGAIQPQHF
TRBV6-5	.	TRBJ2-7	.	TGTGCCAGCAGTTACTCTAACTACGAGCAGTACTTC	CASSYSNYEQYF
TRBV5-1	.	TRBJ2-7	.	TGCGCCAGCAGCACCGGACTAAACTACGAGCAGTACTTC	CASSTGLNYEQYF
TRBV4-2	.	TRBJ2-6	TRBD2	TGTGCCAGCAGCCAAGAGGGCGGGGGAGGAGGGGCCAACGTCCTGACTTTC	CASSQEGGGGGANVLTF
TRBV18	.	TRBJ1-3	TRBD1	TGTGCCAGCTCACCCGGGACAGGGGCCAGCTCTGGAAACACCATATATTTT	CASSPGTGASSGNTIYF
TRBV4-2	.	TRBJ1-4	.	TGTGCCAGCAGCCAAGATGGGGCTTCAACTAATGAAAAACTGTTTTTT	CASSQDGASTNEKLFF
TRBV6-5	once	TRBJ2-5	.	TGTGCCACAGCAGTTCCCGGGACACTCCAAGAGACCCAGTACTTC	CATAVPGTLQETQYF
TRBV30	.	TRBJ1-3	.	TGTGCCTGGAGAGAAGTCGGGACAACTGGAAACACCATATATTTT	CAWREVGTTGNTIYF